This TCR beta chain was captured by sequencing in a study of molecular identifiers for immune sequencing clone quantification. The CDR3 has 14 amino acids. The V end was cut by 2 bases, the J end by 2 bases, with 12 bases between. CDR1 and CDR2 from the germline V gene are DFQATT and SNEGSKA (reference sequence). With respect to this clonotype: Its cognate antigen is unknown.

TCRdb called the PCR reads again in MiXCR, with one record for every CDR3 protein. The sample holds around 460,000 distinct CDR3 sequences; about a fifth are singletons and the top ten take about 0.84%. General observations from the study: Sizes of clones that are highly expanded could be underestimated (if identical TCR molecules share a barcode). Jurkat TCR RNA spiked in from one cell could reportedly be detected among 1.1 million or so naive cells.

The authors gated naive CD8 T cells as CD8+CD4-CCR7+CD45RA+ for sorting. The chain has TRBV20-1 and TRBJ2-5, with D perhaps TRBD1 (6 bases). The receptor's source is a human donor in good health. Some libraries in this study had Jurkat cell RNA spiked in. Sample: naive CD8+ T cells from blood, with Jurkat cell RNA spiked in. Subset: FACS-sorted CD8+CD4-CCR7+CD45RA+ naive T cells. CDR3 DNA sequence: TGCAGTGCTAGATCAAGGACAGTTCAAGAGACCCAGTACTTC. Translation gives CSARSRTVQETQYF.